Below are 29 T cell receptor beta chains sequenced from a single sample in a study. TCRdb re-called the 5' RACE reads with MiXCR, one entry per CDR3 protein. This table holds tens of thousands of distinct CDR3 sequences, 30% found once. Sequenced input: tumor-infiltrating naive CD4+ T cells sorted from the breast tumor. Subset of the sample: naive CD4+ T cells, CD4+CD45RA+CD25-. Receptor source: a female donor with breast cancer.

This clonotype was picked up many times. The chain combines TRBV6-5 with TRBJ2-6; TRBD2 agrees at 7 bases. V shed 7 bases, J shed 0 bases, and the junction held 3 bases outside the gene matches. This CDR3 is built from 15 residues. The V gene's germline CDR1 is MNHEY and CDR2 SVGAGI. CDR3 bases: TGTGCCAGCACCACGGGGGGCTCTGGGGCCAACGTCCTGACTTTC. This sequence encodes CASTTGGSGANVLTF.

As for this clonotype: At one end, the junction sequence differs from germline, possibly due to a read error. The V and J genes are TRBV20-1 and TRBJ2-1; TRBD2 matches at 9 bases. Germline values: CDR1 DFQATT, CDR2 SNEGSKA (reference sequence). CDR3 length equals 16 residues. The CDR3 spells CSARSTSGFSYNELFF. The CDR3 DNA reads TGCAGTGCTAGATCGACTAGCGGATTCTCCTACAATGAGCTGTTCTTC.

The chain is built from TRBV7-2 and TRBJ2-7; a possible D gene is TRBD2 (6 bases). The V gene lost 1 base and the J gene lost 7 bases, with 17 bases spanning the gap. The CDR3 contains 15 residues. CDR1 is SGHTA, CDR2 FQGNSA, per germline. CDR3 nucleotide sequence: TGTGCCAGCAGCTTAGGGTCCAGAACGGGAGTTGAGCAGTACTTC. It codes for CASSLGSRTGVEQYF.

This clonotype turned up a few times. The chain couples TRBV7-2 to TRBJ1-2, with D perhaps TRBD1 (6 bases). V was trimmed by 0 bases and J by 5 bases, leaving 16 bases between them. CDR1 and CDR2 (germline): SGHTA, FQGNSA. The CDR3 covers 16 residues. CDR3 in amino acids: CASSLARSAGAYGYTF. DNA of the CDR3: TGTGCCAGCAGCTTAGCGCGGAGCGCGGGGGCATATGGCTACACCTTC.

This rearrangement joins TRBV12-3 or TRBV12-4 to TRBJ2-1, with 12 bases that match TRBD2. Losses at the gene ends were 7 bases for V and 9 bases for J; bases not matched to a gene: 16. There are 17 residues in the CDR3. The CDR3 DNA follows: TGTGCCAGCATTCTCAACAACCCGACTAGCGGGAGAGGTGAGCAGTTCTTC. Its protein product is CASILNNPTSGRGEQFF.

There are a few counts of this clonotype. The rearrangement joins TRBV15 to TRBJ2-7, with D perhaps TRBD2 (5 bases). CDR3 length: 15 residues. Trimming removed 1 base from V and 0 bases from J, with 10 bases in between. Germline V lookup: CDR1 LNHNV, CDR2 YYDKDF (reference sequence). CDR3 sequence reads: CATSRAGGASYEQYF. As DNA, the CDR3 is TGTGCCACCAGCAGAGCAGGAGGAGCCTCCTACGAGCAGTACTTC.

Points on this clonotype: A junction boundary mismatches the germline segment, possibly from a read error. The chain carries TRBV5-1 and TRBJ2-5; perhaps TRBD2 as D (6 bases). Germline CDR1 SGHRS, CDR2 YFSETQ. The CDR3 contains 16 residues. In DNA form, the CDR3 reads TGCGCCAGCAGCTCTAGCCGGAGGGGACTCCAAGAGCCCCAGTACTTC. This sequence encodes CASSSSRRGLQEPQYF.

This chain links TRBV9 with TRBJ1-6; perhaps TRBD1 as D (6 bases). Germline V gene lookup returns CDR1 SGDLS and CDR2 YYNGEE. V shed 0 bases and J shed 9 bases, with 10 bases lying between them. CDR3 length equals 14 residues. The CDR3 loop reads CASSVDHRVSPLHF. For the CDR3, the DNA is TGTGCCAGCAGCGTAGATCACAGGGTTTCACCCCTCCACTTT. Full variable domain (rest looked up from reference TRBV9 and TRBJ1-6): DSGVTQTPKHLITATGQRVTLRCSPRSGDLSVYWYQQSLDQGLQFLIQYYNGEERAKGNILERFSAQQFPDLHSELNLSSLELGDSALYFCASSVDHRVSPLHFGNGTRLTVT.

In its sample, this clonotype was seen many times. The V and J genes are TRBV24-1 and TRBJ2-1; D ambiguous. V was shortened by 3 bases and J by 5 bases, with 7 bases between the two germline ends. This CDR3 has 13 amino acids. The germline gives CDR1 KGHDR, CDR2 SFDVKD. The CDR3 loop is CATSDIEDNEQFF. For the CDR3, the DNA is TGTGCCACCAGTGATATTGAAGACAATGAGCAGTTCTTC.

This clonotype was counted once. It may be a read error: a sequence one base away is much more abundant. The chain uses TRBV11-3 and TRBJ2-1; 8 bases line up with TRBD2. Trimming cost V 5 bases and J 6 bases; bases outside gene matches: 9. The CDR3 length is 15 residues. Germline V gene lookup returns CDR1 SGHNT and CDR2 YENEEA. The CDR3 nucleotides are TGTGCCAGCAGCCTACTAGCGGAAGCAGGCAATGAGCAGTTCTTC. Its translation: CASSLLAEAGNEQFF.

This chain connects TRBV7-2 to TRBJ1-1; D ambiguous. This CDR3 is built from 14 residues. The germline gives CDR1 SGHTA, CDR2 FQGNSA. V was trimmed by 5 bases and J by 10 bases, leaving 20 bases between them. The CDR3 DNA reads as TGTGCCAGCAGCACCCCGGGCGGGTTTTGGGGAGCTTTCTTT. Encoded protein: CASSTPGGFWGAFF.

This clonotype is termed medium-sized. The chain links TRBV24-1 to TRBJ2-5, with D perhaps matching TRBD2 (6 bases). V lost 4 bases to trimming and J lost 4 bases, with 15 bases between them. The CDR3 extends over 15 amino acids. Germline CDR1 and CDR2: KGHDR and SFDVKD. The CDR3 sequence: CATSDRIAGRETQYF. CDR3 DNA: TGTGCCACCAGTGACCGGATCGCCGGGAGAGAGACCCAGTACTTC.

This clonotype was found once. A much larger clone lies one base from this, so it may be a read error. V is TRBV15 and J is TRBJ2-1, with D perhaps TRBD2 (5 bases). CDR3 length equals 16 residues. Germline-derived CDR1 and CDR2 are LNHNV and YYDKDF (reference sequence). The CDR3 DNA is TGTGCCACCAGCAGAGTGCCTAGCTACTCCTACAATGAGCAGCTCTTC. Its translation: CATSRVPSYSYNEQLF.

Points on this clonotype: One end of the junction does not line up with germline, which may come from a read error. The rearrangement uses TRBV20-1 and TRBJ2-1; maybe TRBD2 (6 bases). This CDR3 is built from 14 residues. Germline CDR1 and CDR2: DFQATT and SNEGSKA (reference sequence). DNA of the CDR3: TGCAGTGCTAGTTACGGGAGCTCCTACAATCAGCAGTTCTTC. Residues: CSASYGSSYNQQFF.

Regarding this clonotype: The junction and the germline gene differ at one end; a read error may be behind it. The genes are TRBV20-1 and TRBJ2-1, with 10 bases identical to TRBD2. The CDR3 spans 15 residues. The germline gives CDR1 DFQATT, CDR2 SNEGSKA (reference sequence). The CDR3 reads CRARDQGLAWNEQFF. The CDR3 coding sequence is TGCAGGGCTAGAGACCAGGGACTAGCGTGGAATGAGCAGTTCTTC.

This clonotype is judged medium-sized. This chain connects TRBV4-1 to TRBJ1-5; 10 nucleotides line up with TRBD1. V lost 1 base and J lost 5; bases outside the gene matches: 5. CDR1 and CDR2 (germline): MGHRA, YSYEKL. CDR3 size: 16 residues. CDR3 nucleotide sequence: TGCGCCAGCAGCCAAGGTGACAGGGGGCCCTATCAGCCCCAGCATTTT. Its protein product is CASSQGDRGPYQPQHF.

This clonotype was observed at least ten times. The CDR3 is CASSYRGGSSYNEQFF. In DNA form, the CDR3 reads TGTGCCAGCAGTTACCGCGGGGGGAGCTCCTACAATGAGCAGTTCTTC. The genes are TRBV6-2 or TRBV6-3 and TRBJ2-1; the match to TRBD2 covers 8 bases. The CDR3 loop spans 16 amino acids. Trimming cost V 2 bases and J 0 bases; bases outside gene matches: 3. Germline V gene lookup returns CDR1 MNHEY and CDR2 SVGEGT.

The rearrangement uses TRBV29-1 and TRBJ1-1, with D tentatively TRBD1 (6 bases). CDR1 and CDR2 from the germline V gene are SQVTM and ANQGSEA. This CDR3 has 11 residues. The V end lost 3 bases, the J end lost 11 bases, and 13 bases lay between the germline ends. In DNA, the CDR3 is TGCAGCGTTGATGGGGGGGGCAGGGCTTTCTTT. Translated: CSVDGGGRAFF.

Only a few counts were recorded for this clonotype. The chain uses TRBV20-1 and TRBJ2-1; possibly TRBD2 for D (6 bases). This CDR3 region has 11 residues. Germline assignment: CDR1 DFQATT and CDR2 SNEGSKA (reference sequence). V lost 1 base, J lost 12 bases, and 10 bases lay in between. This CDR3 is CSARGLVRQFF. The CDR3 nucleotides are TGCAGTGCTAGAGGACTAGTCCGGCAGTTCTTC.

Sample share makes this clonotype medium-sized. This sequence joins TRBV15 and TRBJ1-3, with a tentative D call TRBD1 (5 bases). This CDR3 contains 16 residues. CDR1 and CDR2 from the germline V gene are LNHNV and YYDKDF (reference sequence). Trimming pared 3 bases from V and 1 base from J, leaving 13 bases between. The CDR3 sequence: CATSSRRGGSGNTIYF. DNA of the CDR3: TGTGCCACCAGCAGCCGACGCGGGGGGTCTGGAAACACCATATATTTT.

This chain uses TRBV10-3 with TRBJ1-3, with a possible D match to TRBD1 (6 bases). Germline lookup yields CDR1 ENHRY and CDR2 SYGVKD. The V end lost 0 bases, the J end lost 4 bases, and 7 bases lay between the germline ends. This CDR3 spans 14 amino acids. This chain's CDR3 is CAISESGGGNTIYF. In nucleotides, the CDR3 is TGTGCCATCAGTGAGTCAGGGGGAGGAAACACCATATATTTT.

This clonotype appeared many times. The genes are TRBV20-1 and TRBJ2-1, with D uncertain. This CDR3 is 10 amino acids long. CDR1 is DFQATT, CDR2 SNEGSKA, per germline (reference sequence). V lost 1 base and J lost 10, with 5 bases in between. The CDR3 loop is CSARGLEQFF. Written as DNA, the CDR3 is TGCAGTGCTAGAGGGCTAGAGCAGTTCTTC.

This clonotype was detected ten times or more. This chain joins TRBV5-6 and TRBJ2-7; D may correspond to TRBD1 or TRBD2 (5 bases each). CDR1 is SGHDT, CDR2 YYEEEE, per germline. Trimming took 3 bases from V and 11 from J, leaving 15 bases between them. The CDR3 covers 12 residues. This CDR3 reads CASSSGPWREYF. In DNA form, the CDR3 reads TGTGCCAGCAGCTCGGGACCCTGGAGAGAGTACTTC.

V usage is TRBV5-5 and J usage is TRBJ2-1; 12 positions match TRBD2. The CDR3 contains 14 residues. Germline lookup yields CDR1 SGHKS and CDR2 YYEKEE (reference sequence). J was trimmed by 9 bases and V by 4 bases; bases with no gene match: 5. CDR3 bases: TGTGCCAGCAGCCCCGGACTAGCGGGACCTGAGCAGTTCTTC. This sequence encodes CASSPGLAGPEQFF.

This clonotype is termed medium-sized. V gene TRBV15 combines with J gene TRBJ1-2, with D maybe TRBD1 (5 bases). V dropped 0 bases and J dropped 8 bases, with 10 bases sitting between them. Germline V CDR1 and CDR2: LNHNV, YYDKDF (reference sequence). This CDR3 has 13 amino acids. The CDR3 DNA follows: TGTGCCACCAGCAGAGATAGCGGGGCCGGCTACACCTTC. The encoded protein is CATSRDSGAGYTF. Full variable domain (missing parts from reference TRBV15 and TRBJ1-2): DAMVIQNPRYQVTQFGKPVTLSCSQTLNHNVMYWYQQKSSQAPKLLFHYYDKDFNNEADTPDNFQSRRPNTSFCFLDIRSPGLGDTAMYLCATSRDSGAGYTFGSGTRLTVV.

V gene TRBV7-2 combines with J gene TRBJ2-3; TRBD1 matches 9 bases. V lost 5 bases to trimming and J lost 1 base; unmatched junction nucleotides: 4. Looked up from germline, CDR1 is SGHTA and CDR2 is FQGNSA. The CDR3 runs 15 residues. The CDR3 loop reads CASSTQGAGTDTQYF. The CDR3 DNA reads TGTGCCAGCAGCACACAGGGGGCAGGCACAGATACGCAGTATTTT.

The chain recombines TRBV30 with TRBJ1-5; tentative D call: TRBD1 (5 bases). The germline V gene has CDR1 GTSNPN and CDR2 SVGIG (reference sequence). The CDR3 consists of 14 residues. V lost 0 bases to trimming and J lost 6 bases, with 12 bases between them. The CDR3 DNA reads TGTGCCTGGAGTGTAGGTGTGGGGCTTCAGCCCCAGCATTTT. It is translated as CAWSVGVGLQPQHF. Full variable domain (missing parts from reference TRBV30 and TRBJ1-5): SQTIHQWPATLVQPVGSPLSLECTVEGTSNPNLYWYRQAAGRGLQLLFYSVGIGQISSEVPQNLSASRPQDRQFILSSKKLLLSDSGFYLCAWSVGVGLQPQHFGDGTRLSIL.

This clonotype was observed at least ten times. This chain uses TRBV20-1 with TRBJ1-1; D unresolved. The CDR3 covers 13 residues. V shed 3 bases and J shed 1 base, with 9 bases lying between them. The germline V gene encodes CDR1 DFQATT and CDR2 SNEGSKA (reference sequence). CDR3 residues: CSASLSWNTEAFF. For the CDR3, the DNA is TGCAGTGCTAGTCTGTCTTGGAACACTGAAGCTTTCTTT.

The J gene is TRBJ2-3, the V gene TRBV5-1; D unclear. The CDR3 spans 14 residues. The germline V and J ends were trimmed by 1 base and 4 bases, with 10 bases remaining between them. Germline V gives CDR1 SGHRS, CDR2 YFSETQ. DNA for the CDR3: TGCGCCAGCAGCTTGAGATCGAATCCAGATACGCAGTATTTT. Protein sequence: CASSLRSNPDTQYF.